One sample yielded the 7 T cell receptor beta chains listed below, sequenced in a study of T cell clonality in common variable immunodeficiency. This table comes from immunoSEQ multiplex PCR, and its TCRdb copy is limited to in-frame clones, with some not included. The sample presents 40,000 to 45,000 clones, none singletons. What was sequenced was peripheral blood mononuclear cells. The receptors derive from a person aged 18 to 70 in good health.

This clone was seen repeatedly, ten times or more. The CDR3 is cut off 3 residues early in the read; its end comes from the germline J gene. The genes are TRBV29-1 and TRBJ2-3, with TRBD2 matching over 10 bases. With 6 bases clipped from V and 1 base from J, the junction kept 7 bases outside the gene matches. Germline V gene data show CDR1 as SQVTM and CDR2 as ANQGSEA. The CDR3 consists of 15 residues. Incomplete CDR3 DNA: TGCAGCGTAATCCGGCTAGCGGGAGGCACAGATACG. The encoded protein is CSVIRLAGGTDT. The entire CDR3 is CSVIRLAGGTDTQYF.

This clone has ten or more counts. Sequencing ends 3 residues short of the CDR3 end; the germline J gene provides the rest. The V gene is TRBV14, the J gene TRBJ2-7, with 7 bases matching TRBD2. This CDR3 is 14 amino acids long. Losses at the gene ends were 4 bases for V and 6 bases for J; bases not matched to a gene: 9. CDR1 and CDR2 (germline): SGHDN, FVKESK. CDR3 in amino acids: CASSLRLAMGEQYF. CDR3 DNA, as far as it was read: TGTGCCAGCAGCCTTCGACTAGCAATGGGCGAG.

There are many counts of this clone. The read gets to within 3 residues of the CDR3 end, and the germline J gene fills in the rest. This sequence joins TRBV4-1 and TRBJ2-7; 8 bases are a match to TRBD1. CDR1 is MGHRA and CDR2 is YSYEKL in the germline V gene. Trimming at V came to 4 bases and at J to 5 bases, leaving 10 bases not matched to a gene. The CDR3 length is 15 residues. The sequenced CDR3 bases are TGCGCCAGCAGCCTGGCTCAGGGGGCAAGAAACGAG. Translating it yields CASSLAQGARNE. In full, the CDR3 reads CASSLAQGARNEQYF.

This clone was detected many times. The read stops 3 residues short of the end of the CDR3; the missing end is completed from the germline J gene. The chain employs TRBV4-1 and TRBJ2-3; D is unresolved. Trimming took 0 bases from V and 6 from J, leaving 7 bases between them. The CDR3 sequence is 13 residues long. Germline V gives CDR1 MGHRA, CDR2 YSYEKL. Incomplete CDR3 DNA: TGCGCCAGCAGCCAAGATCGGGTTGATACG. This gives the protein CASSQDRVDT. The entire CDR3 reads CASSQDRVDTQYF.

This clone was counted at least ten times. The CDR3 is cut off 3 residues early in the read; its end comes from the germline J gene. The V gene is TRBV7-8, the J gene TRBJ2-1; 9 nucleotides match TRBD2. The CDR3 extends over 13 amino acids. CDR1 is SGHVS, CDR2 FQNEAQ, per germline. The V segment lost 5 bases and the J segment 8 bases; nucleotides outside the gene matches: 4. The CDR3 spells CASSPERGDEQFF. Partial CDR3 DNA: TGTGCCAGCAGCCCAGAGCGGGGGGATGAG.

This clone has ten or more counts. The read stops 3 residues short of the end of the CDR3; the missing end is completed from the germline J gene. This chain uses TRBV5-6 with TRBJ1-2; 8 bases are shared with TRBD1. CDR1 is SGHDT, CDR2 YYEEEE, per germline. Trimming cost V 0 bases and J 4 bases; bases outside gene matches: 2. The length of the CDR3 is 14 residues. CDR3 DNA, as far as it was read: TGTGCCAGCAGCTTGGACGGGACAGGCTATGGC. The encoded protein is CASSLDGTGYG. The entire CDR3 sequence reads CASSLDGTGYGYTF.

This clone was counted ten times or more. The read terminates 3 residues ahead of where the CDR3 ends, so the germline J gene completes it. The rearrangement uses TRBV28 and TRBJ2-1; the match to TRBD1 covers 7 bases. This CDR3 has 14 residues. Germline V gives CDR1 MDHEN, CDR2 SYDVKM. V shed 6 bases, J shed 0 bases, and the junction held 2 bases outside the gene matches. The sequenced CDR3 bases are TGTGCCAGCAGATACAGGGGCTCCTACAATGAG. This gives the protein CASRYRGSYNE. The complete CDR3 sequence is CASRYRGSYNEQFF.